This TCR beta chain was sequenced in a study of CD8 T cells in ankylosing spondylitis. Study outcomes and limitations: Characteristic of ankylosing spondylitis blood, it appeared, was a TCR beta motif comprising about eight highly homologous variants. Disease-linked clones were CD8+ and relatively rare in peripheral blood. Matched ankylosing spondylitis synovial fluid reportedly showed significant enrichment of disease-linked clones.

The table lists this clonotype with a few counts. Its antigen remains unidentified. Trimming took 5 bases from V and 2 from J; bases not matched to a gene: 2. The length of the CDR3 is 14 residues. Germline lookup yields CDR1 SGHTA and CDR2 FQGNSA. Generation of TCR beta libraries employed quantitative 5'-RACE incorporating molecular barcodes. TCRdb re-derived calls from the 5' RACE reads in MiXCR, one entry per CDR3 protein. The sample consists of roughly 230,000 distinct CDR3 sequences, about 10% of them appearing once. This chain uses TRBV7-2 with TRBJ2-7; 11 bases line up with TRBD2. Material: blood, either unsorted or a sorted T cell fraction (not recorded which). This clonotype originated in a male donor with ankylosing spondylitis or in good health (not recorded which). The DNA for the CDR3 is TGTGCCAGCAGCCGGACTAGCGGGCCCTACGAGCAGTACTTC. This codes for CASSRTSGPYEQYF.